These 21 T cell receptor beta chains originate from one sample sequenced in a study of blood T cell repertoires in COVID-19. Sequenced by immunoSEQ multiplex PCR; TCRdb stores in-frame clones only, minus some. The sample yields 300,000 to 400,000 clones, around 89% seen once. The material sequenced was PBMCs or T cells enriched from blood (not recorded which). These TCRs come from a man aged 18 to 29 who had recovered from COVID-19.

The V call is TRBV14, the J call TRBJ1-5; 8 bases fit TRBD1. The V gene end was trimmed by 4 bases and the J gene end by 3 bases; junction bases not matched to a gene: 5. The CDR3 has 15 residues. The germline V gene encodes CDR1 SGHDN and CDR2 FVKESK. This chain's CDR3 is CASSLGQGDNQPQHF. For the CDR3, the DNA is TGTGCCAGCAGCCTTGGACAGGGCGACAATCAGCCCCAGCATTTT.

The chain employs TRBV30 and TRBJ1-2, with D perhaps TRBD1 (6 bases). Between the trimmed V and J ends, which lost 3 bases and 8 bases, there was a span of 7 bases. This CDR3 has 10 amino acids. CDR1 is GTSNPN and CDR2 is SVGIG in the germline V gene (reference sequence). Here the CDR3 reads CAWRGGGYTF. The DNA of the CDR3 is TGTGCCTGGAGAGGGGGAGGCTACACCTTC. Variable domain in full (rest from reference TRBV30 and TRBJ1-2): SQTIHQWPATLVQPVGSPLSLECTVEGTSNPNLYWYRQAAGRGLQLLFYSVGIGQISSEVPQNLSASRPQDRQFILSSKKLLLSDSGFYLCAWRGGGYTFGSGTRLTVV.

This clone was counted a few times. The chain is built from TRBV11-2 and TRBJ2-1; 9 nucleotides agree with TRBD2. The trim removed 0 bases at V and 8 bases at J, leaving 8 bases unmatched. Per the germline V gene, CDR1 is SGHAT and CDR2 is FQNNGV. The CDR3 has 16 residues. The DNA of the CDR3 is TGTGCCAGCAGCTTAGATAGGGCTAGCGGGACAGATGAGCAGTTCTTC. The encoded protein is CASSLDRASGTDEQFF.

The chain carries TRBV11-2 and TRBJ2-7; D call uncertain. Trimming left V 2 bases short and J 4 bases short, with 9 bases between. The CDR3 loop spans 13 amino acids. Per germline, CDR1 SGHAT and CDR2 FQNNGV. In DNA form, the CDR3 reads TGTGCCAGCAGCTTACAGGAAACTTACGAGCAGTACTTC. Protein: CASSLQETYEQYF.

This rearrangement joins TRBV2 to TRBJ2-5; D remains unclear. The CDR3 extends over 11 amino acids. The V and J ends lost 8 bases and 5 bases respectively, with 9 bases between them. Germline CDR1 is SNHLY and CDR2 is FYNNEI. The CDR3 reads CASCEFETQYF. The CDR3 DNA is TGTGCCAGCTGCGAGTTTGAGACCCAGTACTTC.

The rearrangement uses TRBV7-3 and TRBJ1-2, with 7 nucleotides matching TRBD1. J was trimmed by 8 bases and V by 2 bases; bases with no gene match: 5. The V gene's germline CDR1 is SGHTA and CDR2 FQGTGA. The CDR3 extends over 13 amino acids. CDR3 protein: CASSLRGTEGYTF. CDR3 in DNA: TGTGCCAGCAGCTTACGCGGGACAGAAGGCTACACCTTC.

The chain couples TRBV2 to TRBJ2-5; 9 bases are shared with TRBD2. Trimming took 0 bases from V and 13 from J; bases not matched to a gene: 3. CDR1 and CDR2 (germline): SNHLY, FYNNEI. The CDR3 sequence is 12 residues long. The CDR3 bases are TGTGCCAGCAGTGAAGCGGGACTAGCCGGGTACTTC. Residues: CASSEAGLAGYF.

The CDR3 spells CAWMLAGGRDAGELFF. In DNA form, the CDR3 reads TGTGCCTGGATGCTAGCGGGAGGGCGAGACGCCGGGGAGCTGTTTTTT. The chain is built from TRBV30 and TRBJ2-2, with 12 nucleotides matching TRBD2. Losses at the gene ends were 4 bases for V and 6 bases for J; bases not matched to a gene: 9. This CDR3 is built from 16 residues. The V gene's germline CDR1 is GTSNPN and CDR2 SVGIG (reference sequence). Variable domain in full (rest from reference TRBV30 and TRBJ2-2): SQTIHQWPATLVQPVGSPLSLECTVEGTSNPNLYWYRQAAGRGLQLLFYSVGIGQISSEVPQNLSASRPQDRQFILSSKKLLLSDSGFYLCAWMLAGGRDAGELFFGEGSRLTVL.

The chain uses TRBV5-5 and TRBJ2-3, with D possibly being TRBD1 (5 bases). The V and J ends lost 3 bases and 0 bases respectively, with 8 bases between them. The CDR3 sequence is 14 residues long. In germline, CDR1 is SGHKS, CDR2 YYEKEE (reference sequence). The CDR3 DNA follows: TGTGCCAGCAGCTCGACAGTAAGCACAGATACGCAGTATTTT. Translating it yields CASSSTVSTDTQYF.

The rearrangement uses TRBV6-5 and TRBJ2-2; D ambiguous. In germline, CDR1 is MNHEY, CDR2 SVGAGI. This CDR3 is 14 amino acids long. The V and J ends lost 0 bases and 3 bases respectively, with 5 bases between them. The CDR3 is CASSYSPDTGELFF. The CDR3 coding sequence is TGTGCCAGCAGTTACTCCCCAGACACCGGGGAGCTGTTTTTT.

The gene calls are TRBV7-2 and TRBJ1-2; 8 nucleotides match TRBD1. Germline V CDR1 and CDR2: SGHTA, FQGNSA. V trimming: 11 bases; J trimming: 0 bases; junction bases outside the gene matches: 2. The CDR3 spans 12 residues. CDR3 residues: CAGTGANYGYTF. The CDR3 DNA follows: TGTGCCGGGACAGGAGCTAACTATGGCTACACCTTC.

The genes are TRBV9 and TRBJ2-7; no clear D gene. The V and J ends lost 4 bases and 2 bases respectively, with 13 bases between them. This CDR3 region has 14 residues. Germline assignment: CDR1 SGDLS and CDR2 YYNGEE. The CDR3 DNA is TGTGCCAGCAGCCCCGTCGGCGGAACCTACGAGCAGTACTTC. Its protein is CASSPVGGTYEQYF.

The chain links TRBV4-1 to TRBJ1-2; 8 bases match TRBD1. Unmatched junction bases numbered 9, after V lost 4 bases and J lost 8 bases. The CDR3 sequence is 14 residues long. Per the germline V gene, CDR1 is MGHRA and CDR2 is YSYEKL. The CDR3 is CASSPGDRTEGYTF. The CDR3 DNA reads TGCGCCAGCAGCCCGGGGGACAGGACGGAGGGCTACACCTTC.

The chain combines TRBV4-2 with TRBJ2-5, with 9 bases matching TRBD2. Trimming cost V 0 bases and J 4 bases; bases outside gene matches: 9. Germline lookup yields CDR1 LGHNA and CDR2 YNFKEQ. This CDR3 comprises 17 residues. The CDR3 loop reads CASSQDGAGGLGETQYF. The DNA of the CDR3 is TGTGCCAGCAGCCAAGATGGGGCGGGGGGGCTCGGAGAGACCCAGTACTTC.

This clone was seen ten or more times. The chain carries TRBV5-4 and TRBJ2-3, with 12 bases identical to TRBD2. CDR3 length: 16 residues. V trimming: 1 base; J trimming: 6 bases; junction bases outside the gene matches: 6. In germline, CDR1 is SGHNT, CDR2 YYREEE (reference sequence). This chain's CDR3 is CASSLRLAGGPDTQYF. CDR3 DNA sequence: TGTGCCAGCAGCTTGCGGCTAGCGGGGGGGCCGGATACGCAGTATTTT.

This chain connects TRBV7-9 to TRBJ2-1; D is unresolved. The CDR3 totals 13 residues. Germline V gene data show CDR1 as SEHNR and CDR2 as FQNEAQ (reference sequence). Trimming removed 1 base from V and 6 bases from J, with 7 bases in between. CDR3 bases: TGTGCCAGCAGCTTAGAATCGGTCAATGAGCAGTTCTTC. This codes for CASSLESVNEQFF.

The V call is TRBV28, the J call TRBJ1-2; 10 nucleotides line up with TRBD1. V was clipped by 4 bases and J by 3 bases; unmatched bases: 5. This CDR3 is built from 15 residues. Germline CDR1 MDHEN, CDR2 SYDVKM. The DNA of the CDR3 is TGTGCCAGCAGTTCGACGGGACAGGGGTACTATGGCTACACCTTC. It yields the protein CASSSTGQGYYGYTF.

V and J are TRBV20-1 and TRBJ2-7; perhaps TRBD1 as D (5 bases). This CDR3 is 11 amino acids long. Germline loops: CDR1 DFQATT, CDR2 SNEGSKA (reference sequence). The V end lost 4 bases, the J end lost 3 bases, and 7 bases lay between the germline ends. CDR3 amino acids: CSAIDSYEQYF. CDR3 coding DNA: TGCAGTGCTATCGACAGCTACGAGCAGTACTTC.

This clone showed up just once. The V gene is TRBV6-5, the J gene TRBJ2-1; no reliable D call. The ends were cut back, 4 bases at V and 4 bases at J, with 8 bases in the middle. Germline V gives CDR1 MNHEY, CDR2 SVGAGI. The CDR3 has 13 amino acids. The CDR3 DNA reads as TGTGCCAGCAGTTCCAGATGGTACAATGAGCAGTTCTTC. Translating it yields CASSSRWYNEQFF.

This clone was picked up one time. The genes are TRBV5-1 and TRBJ2-1; D may be TRBD1 (5 bases). Germline V gene sequence: CDR1 SGHRS, CDR2 YFSETQ. The CDR3 has 13 amino acids. V lost 0 bases and J lost 8, with 9 bases in between. The CDR3, as DNA: TGCGCCAGCAGCTTGGTGGCAGGGTATGAGCAGTTCTTC. Translated, it gives CASSLVAGYEQFF. The whole variable domain, filled in from reference TRBV5-1 and TRBJ2-1, reads KAGVTQTPRYLIKTRGQQVTLSCSPISGHRSVSWYQQTPGQGLQFLFEYFSETQRNKGNFPGRFSGRQFSNSRSEMNVSTLELGDSALYLCASSLVAGYEQFFGPGTRLTVL.

This clone appeared a single time. The gene calls are TRBV24-1 and TRBJ2-2, with TRBD1 matching 8 bases. Per the germline V gene, CDR1 is KGHDR and CDR2 is SFDVKD. V gave up 0 bases and J gave up 4 bases; unmatched junction bases: 6. The CDR3 runs to 17 residues. The CDR3 protein is CATSDLWTGQGTGELFF. The CDR3, as DNA: TGTGCCACCAGTGATTTGTGGACAGGGCAAGGCACCGGGGAGCTGTTTTTT.